This T cell receptor (beta chain) was captured in a study of cytomegalovirus exposure and HLA in healthy donors. In this sample, this clone turned up a few times. Its antigen is not identified. The study's findings and limits: Presence/absence results assume similar sequencing depth per donor, which may not hold. The listing of 150 to 200 TCR beta chains classed them as cytomegalovirus-associated.

PCR primers comprised 60 Vbeta and 13 Jbeta primers. Original data processing: Counted up in a later analysis, unique TCR beta chains came to about 80 million, with around 9.9 million shared. The assay was immunoSEQ multiplex PCR, and TCRdb's table has in-frame clones only and misses some. V, J and clone size were drawn from that table, and D and trimming were deduced from the DNA. This table has some 190,000 clones, around 80% appearing once. Germline CDR1 and CDR2: SGHDT and YYEEEE. The germline V and J ends were trimmed by 4 bases and 11 bases, with 18 bases remaining between them. The CDR3 contains 14 residues.

This clonotype was obtained from a girl aged 10 to 17 in good health and CMV-seropositive. The V gene is TRBV5-6, the J gene TRBJ1-4; D is unclear. The specimen sequenced was PBMCs. The CDR3 coding sequence is TGTGCCAGCAGCCTTTATGAGGCCCAGCCTAAACTGTTTTTT. Amino acid sequence: CASSLYEAQPKLFF.